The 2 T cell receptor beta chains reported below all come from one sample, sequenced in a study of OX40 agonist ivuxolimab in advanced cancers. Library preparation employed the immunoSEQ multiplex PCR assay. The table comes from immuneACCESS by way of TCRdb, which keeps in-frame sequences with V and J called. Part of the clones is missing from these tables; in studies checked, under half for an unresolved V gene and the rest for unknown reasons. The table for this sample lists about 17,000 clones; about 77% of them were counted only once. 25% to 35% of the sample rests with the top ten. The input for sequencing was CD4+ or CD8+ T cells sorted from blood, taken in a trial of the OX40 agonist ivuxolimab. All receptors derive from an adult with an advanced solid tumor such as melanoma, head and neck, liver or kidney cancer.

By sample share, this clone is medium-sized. The DNA for the CDR3 is TGTGCCAGCAGCTTAACGACTAGCGGGACCGATGAGCAGTTCTTC. Protein product: CASSLTTSGTDEQFF. The genes are TRBV7-6 and TRBJ2-1, with TRBD2 identical over 11 bases. CDR1 is SGHVS, CDR2 FNYEAQ, per germline. CDR3 size: 15 residues. The trim removed 2 bases at V and 8 bases at J, leaving 5 bases unmatched.

The CDR3 DNA follows: TGTGCCAGCAGTGAAGCCGGCGGGTCTGCCACAGATACGCAGTATTTT. Its translation is CASSEAGGSATDTQYF. The chain combines TRBV2 with TRBJ2-3; possible D gene TRBD2, 5 bases. V was trimmed by 0 bases and J by 2 bases, leaving 12 bases between them. There are 16 residues in the CDR3. Germline V gene lookup returns CDR1 SNHLY and CDR2 FYNNEI.